A selection of T cell receptor beta chains follows, all from one sample in a study of cytomegalovirus exposure and HLA in healthy donors. Generated by immunoSEQ multiplex PCR, the TCRdb table keeps only in-frame clones and is missing some. The repertoire includes fewer than 150,000 clones, roughly 86% of them detected once, and approximately 4.9% sits in the top ten. The material sequenced was PBMCs. These receptors were collected from a man aged 18 to 30 in good health and CMV-seronegative. Both conserved end residues are trimmed from each CDR3.

CDR3 length	V gene	J gene	CDR3 protein
12	TRBV30	TRBJ2-7	AWSVGLAVSEQY
13	TRBV6-1	TRBJ2-7	ASSSTGTGSHEQY
12	TRBV19	TRBJ2-5	ASSSSGKGKTQY
13	TRBV9	TRBJ2-7	ASSPNPGDLAEQY
15	TRBV25-1	TRBJ1-1	ASSAPRGESQNTEAF
13	TRBV30	TRBJ1-2	AWTNQGGIVKGYT
9	TRBV6-1	TRBJ1-1	ASSEGAEAF
11	TRBV5-1	TRBJ1-2	ASSLDDRNGYT
12	TRBV6-1	TRBJ1-6	ASRVGQENSPLH
15	TRBV9	TRBJ2-3	ASSVRHGGGAGDTQY
8	TRBV20-1	TRBJ1-1	SALHTEAF
11	TRBV6-6	TRBJ1-5	ASSAPSPSPQH
11	TRBV6-5	TRBJ1-1	ASIQQGFTEAF
12	TRBV5-4	TRBJ1-1	ASSERQGWTEAF
12	TRBV5-4	TRBJ1-5	ASSLQGLNQPQH
13	TRBV30	TRBJ2-5	AWSELVGAEETQY
12	TRBV5-4	TRBJ1-2	ASSFAGGSYGYT
11	TRBV7-8	TRBJ2-7	ASSWTSGYEQY
13	TRBV7-8	TRBJ2-1	ASSREWGSYNEQF
13	TRBV9	TRBJ1-1	ASSTSDREGTEAF
10	TRBV2	TRBJ2-7	ASNRVFYEQY
11	TRBV7-8	TRBJ2-5	ASSFDSQETQY
14	TRBV7-2	TRBJ2-1	ASSLVSGSSYNEQF
15	TRBV11-3	TRBJ1-2	ASSYIYRGSGAHGYT
12	TRBV6-5	TRBJ2-7	ASKPSGGTYEQY
13	TRBV4-1	TRBJ2-7	ASSQPGQGVYEQY
14	TRBV9	TRBJ2-2	ASSVNSGKNTGELF
14	TRBV6-1	TRBJ1-5	ASSGDTQGWNQPQH
12	TRBV19	TRBJ2-7	ASSRQIGAYEQY
13	TRBV19	TRBJ1-4	ASSIPGLSNEKLF
12	TRBV6-5	TRBJ2-1	ASSYSRLLPGQF
12	TRBV18	TRBJ1-1	ASSPLQENTEAF
12	TRBV30	TRBJ1-5	AWSRDSNNQPQH
11	TRBV12-5	TRBJ2-3	ASGLVQGAPRH
10	TRBV11-2	TRBJ2-1	ASSPGGPEQF
17	TRBV6-1	TRBJ2-6	ASSEAIYRTASGANVLT
13	TRBV5-1	TRBJ2-6	ASSPGGVGANVLT
13	TRBV30	TRBJ1-2	AWGLGTGQVYGYT